The 8 T cell receptor beta chains listed next were all sequenced from one sample in a study of blood T cell repertoires in COVID-19. Profiled with immunoSEQ multiplex PCR; TCRdb holds only in-frame clones, not every one. The sample gives approximately 15,000 clones, around 89% of which show up once; about 3% is in the top ten. Sequencing used peripheral blood. These TCRs come from a human donor in a cohort sampled during active COVID-19.

The chain combines TRBV7-2 with TRBJ2-1; TRBD1 matches 7 bases. The CDR3 loop spans 16 amino acids. The germline V gene encodes CDR1 SGHTA and CDR2 FQGNSA. V shed 6 bases, J shed 1 base, and the junction held 9 bases outside the gene matches. CDR3 sequence reads: CASSLTPGQSYNEQFF. DNA for the CDR3: TGTGCCAGCAGTCTTACCCCGGGACAGTCCTACAATGAGCAGTTCTTC.

This chain joins TRBV19 and TRBJ1-5; 8 positions agree with TRBD1. V lost 7 bases, J lost 0 bases, and 17 bases stayed unmatched. The germline V gene has CDR1 LNHDA and CDR2 SQIVND (reference sequence). The CDR3 covers 19 residues. CDR3 in DNA: TGTGCCAGTACCATCCAGGGGGCAGCTGTCCTTTATAGCAATCAGCCCCAGCATTTT. It encodes CASTIQGAAVLYSNQPQHF.

The gene calls are TRBV5-1 and TRBJ2-1; TRBD1 agrees at 7 bases. The length of the CDR3 is 13 residues. Germline V CDR1 and CDR2: SGHRS, YFSETQ. V lost 4 bases to trimming and J lost 4 bases; unmatched junction nucleotides: 2. As DNA, the CDR3 is TGCGCCAGCAGCCTGGGACAGTACAATGAGCAGTTCTTC. Translating it yields CASSLGQYNEQFF. Full variable domain (missing parts from reference TRBV5-1 and TRBJ2-1): KAGVTQTPRYLIKTRGQQVTLSCSPISGHRSVSWYQQTPGQGLQFLFEYFSETQRNKGNFPGRFSGRQFSNSRSEMNVSTLELGDSALYLCASSLGQYNEQFFGPGTRLTVL.

V is TRBV12-3 or TRBV12-4 and J is TRBJ1-5; D is unresolved. V lost 5 bases and J lost 11, with 13 bases in between. The CDR3 covers 12 residues. CDR3 residues: CASSLQAAAQHF. DNA of the CDR3: TGTGCCAGCAGTCTTCAAGCGGCGGCCCAGCATTTT.

The chain uses TRBV5-1 and TRBJ2-1; 16 nucleotides agree with TRBD2. This CDR3 is built from 17 residues. Per the germline V gene, CDR1 is SGHRS and CDR2 is YFSETQ. The ends lost 4 bases at V and 4 bases at J; junction bases unmatched: 5. Here the CDR3 DNA reads TGCGCCAGCAGCACGGGACTAGCGGGGGGGCCTTACAATGAGCAGTTCTTC. Translating gives CASSTGLAGGPYNEQFF.

This chain uses TRBV6-5 with TRBJ1-2, with 11 bases that match TRBD1. Germline CDR1 reads MNHEY; CDR2 reads SVGAGI. Unmatched junction bases numbered 6, after V lost 7 bases and J lost 2 bases. This CDR3 is 15 amino acids long. Written as DNA, the CDR3 is TGTGCCAGCAACAAAGGACAGGGGGCGAACTATGGCTACACCTTC. It encodes CASNKGQGANYGYTF.

The chain uses TRBV5-4 and TRBJ1-2; TRBD1 matches 9 bases. Unmatched junction bases numbered 11, after V lost 3 bases and J lost 8 bases. The CDR3 runs to 15 residues. Germline values: CDR1 SGHNT, CDR2 YYREEE (reference sequence). DNA for the CDR3: TGTGCCAGCAGCTGGGGTTCACAGGGGGCTGGGGGCTACACCTTC. It yields the protein CASSWGSQGAGGYTF.

This clone has just a few counts. The chain is built from TRBV12-5 and TRBJ1-1; possible D gene TRBD1, 5 bases. CDR1 LGHNT and CDR2 FRNRAP come from the germline V gene. The CDR3 extends over 13 amino acids. V was clipped by 0 bases and J by 5 bases, with 7 bases between them. CDR3 region: CASGLVQVTEAFF. DNA for the CDR3: TGTGCTAGTGGTTTGGTACAGGTTACTGAAGCTTTCTTT.